The present TCR beta chain was sequenced within a study of vaccination and CD4 T cells after COVID-19. Whole-study context: Cultures serving as controls received a peptide pool (CEFX or HIV-1 Nef) or no peptide.

Broader study findings: Looking at convalescent patients, a median approximately 86% of reactive clones were present only post-vaccination.

Looked up from germline, CDR1 is SNHLY and CDR2 is FYNNEI. CDR3 length: 11 amino acids. The ends were cut back, 5 bases at V and 2 bases at J, with 2 bases in the middle. Sample share makes this clonotype large (0.1 to 1%). Its antigen remains unknown. With the Oncomine TCR Beta short-read assay, DNA from cultured CD4+ T cells was sequenced. Cultured CD4+ T cells were the source of extracted genomic DNA. TCRdb independently ran MiXCR on the PCR reads; one entry per CDR3 protein. This table has fewer than 4,500 distinct CDR3 sequences, 15% appearing once. The treatment is: roughly 10-day PBMC culture with coronavirus spike peptide pools or control peptides (ViraFEST assay). Wells contained about 2 million PBMCs each, and these were cultured with roughly 11 IU/ml IL-2 and 9.5 to 10 ug/ml peptide pools.

What was sequenced was CD4+ T cells from blood, cultured in vitro. This clonotype was obtained from a human donor who had recovered from COVID-19. This rearrangement joins TRBV2 to TRBJ2-3; D is unclear. The DNA for the CDR3 is TGTGCCAGCAGTACCACAGATACGCAGTATTTT. Encoded protein: CASSTTDTQYF.